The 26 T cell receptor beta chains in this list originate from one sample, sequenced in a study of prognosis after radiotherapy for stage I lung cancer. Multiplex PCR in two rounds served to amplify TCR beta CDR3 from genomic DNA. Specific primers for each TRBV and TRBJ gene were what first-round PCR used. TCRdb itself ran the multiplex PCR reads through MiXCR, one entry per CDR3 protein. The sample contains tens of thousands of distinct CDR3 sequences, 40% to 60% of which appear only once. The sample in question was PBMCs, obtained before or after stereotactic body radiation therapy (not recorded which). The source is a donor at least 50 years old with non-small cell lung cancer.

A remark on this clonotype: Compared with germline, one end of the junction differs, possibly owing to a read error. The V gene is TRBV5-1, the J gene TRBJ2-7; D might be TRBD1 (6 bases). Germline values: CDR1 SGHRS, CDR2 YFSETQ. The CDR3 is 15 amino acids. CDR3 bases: TGCGCCACCCCGGCGAGGGGGTCCGTGGGGGACGATCAGTACTTC. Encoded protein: CATPARGSVGDDQYF.

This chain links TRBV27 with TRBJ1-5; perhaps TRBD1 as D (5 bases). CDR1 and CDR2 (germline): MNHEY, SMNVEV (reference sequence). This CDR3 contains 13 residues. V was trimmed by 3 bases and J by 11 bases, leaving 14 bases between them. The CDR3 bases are TGTGCCAGCAGTTTGCGGGGACTGGAAACCCAGCATTTT. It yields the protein CASSLRGLETQHF.

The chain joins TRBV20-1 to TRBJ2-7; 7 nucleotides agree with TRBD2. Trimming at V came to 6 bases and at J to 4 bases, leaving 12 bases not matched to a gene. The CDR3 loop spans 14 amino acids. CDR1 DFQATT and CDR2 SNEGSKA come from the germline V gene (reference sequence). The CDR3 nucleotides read TGCAGTGCCGTTTATCTGGGGAGGGGATACGAGCAGTACTTC. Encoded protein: CSAVYLGRGYEQYF.

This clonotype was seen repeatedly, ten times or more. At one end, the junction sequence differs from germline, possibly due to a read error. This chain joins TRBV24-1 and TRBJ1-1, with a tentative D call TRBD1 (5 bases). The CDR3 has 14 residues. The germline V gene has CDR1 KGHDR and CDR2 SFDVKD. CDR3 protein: CAARGDSMNTEAFF. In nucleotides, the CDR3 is TGTGCCGCCAGAGGAGACAGCATGAACACTGAAGCTTTCTTT.

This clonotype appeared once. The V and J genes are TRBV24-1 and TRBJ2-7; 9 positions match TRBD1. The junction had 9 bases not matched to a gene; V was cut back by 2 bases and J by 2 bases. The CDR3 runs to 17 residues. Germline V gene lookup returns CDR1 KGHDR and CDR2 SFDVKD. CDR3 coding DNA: TGTGCCACCAGTGATTCCCGGGACAGGGTATCTGCCTACGAGCAGTACTTC. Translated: CATSDSRDRVSAYEQYF.

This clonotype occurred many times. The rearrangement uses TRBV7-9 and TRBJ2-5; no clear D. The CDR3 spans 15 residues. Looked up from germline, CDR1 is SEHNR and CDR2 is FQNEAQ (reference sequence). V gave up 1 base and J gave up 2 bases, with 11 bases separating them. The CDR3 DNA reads TGTGCCAGCAGCTTAGGGTCCAGGAGACAAGAGACCCAGTACTTC. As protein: CASSLGSRRQETQYF.

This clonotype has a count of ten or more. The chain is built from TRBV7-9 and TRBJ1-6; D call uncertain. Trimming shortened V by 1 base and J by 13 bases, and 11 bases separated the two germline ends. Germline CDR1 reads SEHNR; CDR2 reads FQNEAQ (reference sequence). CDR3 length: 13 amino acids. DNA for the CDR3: TGTGCCAGCAGCTTAGGTGAGGCCCGGCCCCTCCACTTT. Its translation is CASSLGEARPLHF.

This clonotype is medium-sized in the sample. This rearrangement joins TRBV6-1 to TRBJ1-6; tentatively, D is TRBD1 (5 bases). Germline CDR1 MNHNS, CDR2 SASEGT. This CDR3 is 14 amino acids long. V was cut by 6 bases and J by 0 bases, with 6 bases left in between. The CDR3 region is CASSGHSYNSPLHF. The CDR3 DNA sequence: TGTGCCAGCAGCGGACACTCCTATAATTCACCCCTCCACTTT.

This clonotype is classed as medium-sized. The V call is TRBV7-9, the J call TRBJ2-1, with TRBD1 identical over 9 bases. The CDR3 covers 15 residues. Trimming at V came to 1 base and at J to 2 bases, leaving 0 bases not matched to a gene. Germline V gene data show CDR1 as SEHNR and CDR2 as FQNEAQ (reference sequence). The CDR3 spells CASSLGQGAYNEQFF. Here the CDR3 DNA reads TGTGCCAGCAGCTTAGGACAGGGGGCCTACAATGAGCAGTTCTTC.

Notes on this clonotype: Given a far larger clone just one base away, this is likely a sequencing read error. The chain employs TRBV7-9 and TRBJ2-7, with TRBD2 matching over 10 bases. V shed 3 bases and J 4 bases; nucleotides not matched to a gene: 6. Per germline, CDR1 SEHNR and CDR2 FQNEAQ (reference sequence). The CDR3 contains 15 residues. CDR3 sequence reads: CASSFCTSGKYEQYF. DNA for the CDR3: TGTGCCAGCAGCTTCTGCACTAGCGGGAAGTACGAGCAGTACTTC.

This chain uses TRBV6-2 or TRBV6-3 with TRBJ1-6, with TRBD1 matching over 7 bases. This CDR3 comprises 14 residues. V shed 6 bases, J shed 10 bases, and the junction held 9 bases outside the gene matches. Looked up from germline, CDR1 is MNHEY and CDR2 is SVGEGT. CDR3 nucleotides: TGTGCCAGCAGCCCAGAACAGGGGAGGTCACCCCTCCACTTT. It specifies CASSPEQGRSPLHF.

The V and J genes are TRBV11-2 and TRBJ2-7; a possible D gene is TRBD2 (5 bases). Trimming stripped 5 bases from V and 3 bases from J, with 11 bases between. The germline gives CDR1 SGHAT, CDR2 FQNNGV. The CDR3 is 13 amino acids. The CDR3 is CASSDTRSYEQYF. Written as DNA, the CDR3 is TGTGCCAGCAGCGATACTAGGAGCTACGAGCAGTACTTC.

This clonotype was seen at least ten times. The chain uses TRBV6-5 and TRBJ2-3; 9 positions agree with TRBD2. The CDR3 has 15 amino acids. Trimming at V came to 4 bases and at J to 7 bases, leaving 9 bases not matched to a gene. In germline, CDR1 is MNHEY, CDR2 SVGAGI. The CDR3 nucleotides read TGTGCCAGCAGTTCCATAGCGGGAGACACTAATACGCAGTATTTT. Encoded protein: CASSSIAGDTNTQYF.

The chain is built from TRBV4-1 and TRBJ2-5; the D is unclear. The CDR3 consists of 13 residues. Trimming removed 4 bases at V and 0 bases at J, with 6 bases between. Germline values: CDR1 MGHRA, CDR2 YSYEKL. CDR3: CASSRNNQETQYF. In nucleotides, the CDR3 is TGCGCCAGCAGCCGCAACAACCAAGAGACCCAGTACTTC.

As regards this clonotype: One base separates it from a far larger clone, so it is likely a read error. CDR3 nucleotides: TGTGCCAGCAGCATACAGGGATACACTGAAGCTCTCTTT. Translation: CASSIQGYTEALF. This chain links TRBV7-2 with TRBJ1-1, with D perhaps TRBD1 (6 bases). The CDR3 spans 13 residues. CDR1 is SGHTA, CDR2 FQGNSA, per germline. The full variable domain, rest sourced from reference TRBV7-2 and TRBJ1-1, is GAGVSQSPSNKVTEKGKDVELRCDPISGHTALYWYRQSLGQGLEFLIYFQGNSAPDKSGLPSDRFSAERTGGSVSTLTIQRTQQEDSAVYLCASSIQGYTEALFGQGTRLTVV.

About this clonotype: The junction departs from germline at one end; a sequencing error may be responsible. CDR3 protein: CSSTAGGLETQYF. In DNA, the CDR3 is TGTTCCAGCACGGCCGGGGGCTTGGAGACCCAGTACTTC. This sequence joins TRBV6-2 or TRBV6-3 and TRBJ2-5, with D perhaps being TRBD1 or TRBD2 (6 bases each). The CDR3 covers 13 residues. Germline lookup yields CDR1 MNHEY and CDR2 SVGEGT.

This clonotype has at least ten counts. The CDR3 DNA follows: TGTGCCAGCAGCTTGATGGGGGGCTTGACCGGGGAGCTGTTTTTT. Its translation: CASSLMGGLTGELFF. The chain carries TRBV5-8 and TRBJ2-2; D assignment may be TRBD1 or TRBD2 (6 bases each). CDR3 length: 15 amino acids. V was pared by 1 base and J by 5 bases, with 12 bases between. Germline V gene sequence: CDR1 SGHTS, CDR2 YDEGEE.

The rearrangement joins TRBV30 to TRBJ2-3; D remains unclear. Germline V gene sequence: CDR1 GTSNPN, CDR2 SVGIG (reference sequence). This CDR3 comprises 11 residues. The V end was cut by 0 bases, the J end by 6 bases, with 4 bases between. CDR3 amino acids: CAWSVGDTQYF. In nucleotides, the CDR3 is TGTGCCTGGAGTGTAGGCGATACGCAGTATTTT.

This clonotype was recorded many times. The CDR3 DNA sequence: TGTGCCAGCAGTCCTTATCGGGGGGCGAGGGAGACCCAGTACTTC. Translation gives CASSPYRGARETQYF. The genes are TRBV12-3 or TRBV12-4 and TRBJ2-5, with D possibly matching TRBD2 (7 bases). V was cut by 5 bases and J by 5 bases, with 18 bases left in between. The CDR3 is 15 residues long.

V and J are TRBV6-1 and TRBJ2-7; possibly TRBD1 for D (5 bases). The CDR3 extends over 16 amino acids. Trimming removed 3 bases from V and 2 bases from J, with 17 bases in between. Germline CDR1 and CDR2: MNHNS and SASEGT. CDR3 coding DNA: TGTGCCAGCAGTGACCCCAGCAGGGTATTGCCCTACGAGCAGTACTTC. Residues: CASSDPSRVLPYEQYF.

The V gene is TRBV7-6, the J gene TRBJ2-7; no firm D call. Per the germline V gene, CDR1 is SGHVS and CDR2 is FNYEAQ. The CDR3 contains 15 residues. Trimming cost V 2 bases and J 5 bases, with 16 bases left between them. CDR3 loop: CASSLTARLADEQYF. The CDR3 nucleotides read TGTGCCAGCAGCTTAACGGCCAGATTGGCTGACGAGCAGTACTTC.

The CDR3 nucleotides read TGTGCCAGCAGCTTAGCAAAGGCCAGTGGCAGAGATACGCAGTATTTT. Protein sequence: CASSLAKASGRDTQYF. The chain carries TRBV7-2 and TRBJ2-3; D call uncertain. This CDR3 comprises 16 residues. V lost 0 bases and J 5 bases, leaving 15 bases between the germline ends. The germline CDR1 and CDR2 sequences are SGHTA and FQGNSA.

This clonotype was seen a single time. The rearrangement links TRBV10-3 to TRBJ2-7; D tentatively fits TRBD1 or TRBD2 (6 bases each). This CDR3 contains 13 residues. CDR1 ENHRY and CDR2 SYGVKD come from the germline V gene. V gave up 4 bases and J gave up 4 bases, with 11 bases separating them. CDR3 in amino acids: CAISGTGTYEQYF. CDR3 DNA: TGTGCCATCAGTGGTACAGGGACTTACGAGCAGTACTTC.

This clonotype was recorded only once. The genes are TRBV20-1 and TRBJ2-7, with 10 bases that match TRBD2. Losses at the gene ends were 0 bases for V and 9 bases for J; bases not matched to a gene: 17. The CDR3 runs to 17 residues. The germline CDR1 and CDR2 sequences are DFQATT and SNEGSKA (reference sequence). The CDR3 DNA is TGCAGTGCTAGAGATAGGGCTAGCGGGAGTTCGTATGTTGTGCAGTACTTC. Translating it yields CSARDRASGSSYVVQYF.

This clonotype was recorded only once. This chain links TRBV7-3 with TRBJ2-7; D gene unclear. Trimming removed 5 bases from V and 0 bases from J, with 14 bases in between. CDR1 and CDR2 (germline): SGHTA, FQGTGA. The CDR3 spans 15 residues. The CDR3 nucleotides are TGTGCCAGCAGCCTCCTCCATCTGAGCTCCTACGAGCAGTACTTC. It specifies CASSLLHLSSYEQYF.

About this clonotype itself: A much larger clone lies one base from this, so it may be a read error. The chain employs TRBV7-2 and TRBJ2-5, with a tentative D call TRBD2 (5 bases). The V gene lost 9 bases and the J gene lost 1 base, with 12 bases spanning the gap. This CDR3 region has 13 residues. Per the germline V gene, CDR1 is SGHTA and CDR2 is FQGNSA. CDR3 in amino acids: CARGGLRQETQYF. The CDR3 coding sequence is TGTGCCAGAGGCGGACTCCGCCAAGAGACCCAGTACTTC.